This T cell receptor beta chain was captured by sequencing in a study of cytomegalovirus exposure and HLA in healthy donors. Across the study: Among about 179 million T cells, an earlier analysis found 117 million unique TCR beta sequences.

CDR1 is LGHNA and CDR2 is YNFKEQ in the germline V gene. The CDR3 is made up of 17 amino acids. The PCR contained 60 Vbeta and 13 Jbeta primers. Sequencing was performed with immunoSEQ multiplex PCR; in TCRdb, only in-frame clones are kept and a portion is missing. Of 120,000 or so clones listed, 60% to 85% are singletons. This clone was found a few times. Specimen: PBMCs. This TCR was sampled from a woman aged 40 to 50 in good health and CMV-seropositive. V gene TRBV4-2 combines with J gene TRBJ2-5, with 8 nucleotides matching TRBD2. The J call is uncertain, as TRBJ2-7 better fits the DNA end. The CDR3 sequence: CASSQETEREYAHEQYF. CDR3 sequence (DNA): TGTGCCAGCAGCCAAGAAACGGAGCGGGAGTACGCCCACGAGCAGTACTTC.